Many counts were recorded for the clone carrying this T cell receptor beta chain. Its cognate antigen is unknown. The sample belongs to a study of neurological immune-mediated disorders. V lost 2 bases to trimming and J lost 4 bases, with 8 bases between them. This CDR3 is built from 13 residues. Germline-derived CDR1 and CDR2 are WSHSY and SAAADI. TCRdb fed the 5' RACE reads into MiXCR, producing one record per CDR3 protein. This sample yields over 45,000 distinct CDR3 sequences, of which just under 4% are seen a single time; approximately 2% belongs to the top ten. Study-level points and caveats: The absence of shared CDR3 amino acid sequences among expanded clones across subjects suggests private repertoires in all groups.

The specimen sequenced was CD4+ T cells from blood. This chain uses TRBV10-2 with TRBJ1-2; D is unclear. The clonotype comes from a woman aged 40 to 55 with multiple sclerosis. Written as DNA, the CDR3 is TGCGCCAGCAGTGAGGGCAGCGGCTATGGCTACACCTTC. Its protein is CASSEGSGYGYTF.